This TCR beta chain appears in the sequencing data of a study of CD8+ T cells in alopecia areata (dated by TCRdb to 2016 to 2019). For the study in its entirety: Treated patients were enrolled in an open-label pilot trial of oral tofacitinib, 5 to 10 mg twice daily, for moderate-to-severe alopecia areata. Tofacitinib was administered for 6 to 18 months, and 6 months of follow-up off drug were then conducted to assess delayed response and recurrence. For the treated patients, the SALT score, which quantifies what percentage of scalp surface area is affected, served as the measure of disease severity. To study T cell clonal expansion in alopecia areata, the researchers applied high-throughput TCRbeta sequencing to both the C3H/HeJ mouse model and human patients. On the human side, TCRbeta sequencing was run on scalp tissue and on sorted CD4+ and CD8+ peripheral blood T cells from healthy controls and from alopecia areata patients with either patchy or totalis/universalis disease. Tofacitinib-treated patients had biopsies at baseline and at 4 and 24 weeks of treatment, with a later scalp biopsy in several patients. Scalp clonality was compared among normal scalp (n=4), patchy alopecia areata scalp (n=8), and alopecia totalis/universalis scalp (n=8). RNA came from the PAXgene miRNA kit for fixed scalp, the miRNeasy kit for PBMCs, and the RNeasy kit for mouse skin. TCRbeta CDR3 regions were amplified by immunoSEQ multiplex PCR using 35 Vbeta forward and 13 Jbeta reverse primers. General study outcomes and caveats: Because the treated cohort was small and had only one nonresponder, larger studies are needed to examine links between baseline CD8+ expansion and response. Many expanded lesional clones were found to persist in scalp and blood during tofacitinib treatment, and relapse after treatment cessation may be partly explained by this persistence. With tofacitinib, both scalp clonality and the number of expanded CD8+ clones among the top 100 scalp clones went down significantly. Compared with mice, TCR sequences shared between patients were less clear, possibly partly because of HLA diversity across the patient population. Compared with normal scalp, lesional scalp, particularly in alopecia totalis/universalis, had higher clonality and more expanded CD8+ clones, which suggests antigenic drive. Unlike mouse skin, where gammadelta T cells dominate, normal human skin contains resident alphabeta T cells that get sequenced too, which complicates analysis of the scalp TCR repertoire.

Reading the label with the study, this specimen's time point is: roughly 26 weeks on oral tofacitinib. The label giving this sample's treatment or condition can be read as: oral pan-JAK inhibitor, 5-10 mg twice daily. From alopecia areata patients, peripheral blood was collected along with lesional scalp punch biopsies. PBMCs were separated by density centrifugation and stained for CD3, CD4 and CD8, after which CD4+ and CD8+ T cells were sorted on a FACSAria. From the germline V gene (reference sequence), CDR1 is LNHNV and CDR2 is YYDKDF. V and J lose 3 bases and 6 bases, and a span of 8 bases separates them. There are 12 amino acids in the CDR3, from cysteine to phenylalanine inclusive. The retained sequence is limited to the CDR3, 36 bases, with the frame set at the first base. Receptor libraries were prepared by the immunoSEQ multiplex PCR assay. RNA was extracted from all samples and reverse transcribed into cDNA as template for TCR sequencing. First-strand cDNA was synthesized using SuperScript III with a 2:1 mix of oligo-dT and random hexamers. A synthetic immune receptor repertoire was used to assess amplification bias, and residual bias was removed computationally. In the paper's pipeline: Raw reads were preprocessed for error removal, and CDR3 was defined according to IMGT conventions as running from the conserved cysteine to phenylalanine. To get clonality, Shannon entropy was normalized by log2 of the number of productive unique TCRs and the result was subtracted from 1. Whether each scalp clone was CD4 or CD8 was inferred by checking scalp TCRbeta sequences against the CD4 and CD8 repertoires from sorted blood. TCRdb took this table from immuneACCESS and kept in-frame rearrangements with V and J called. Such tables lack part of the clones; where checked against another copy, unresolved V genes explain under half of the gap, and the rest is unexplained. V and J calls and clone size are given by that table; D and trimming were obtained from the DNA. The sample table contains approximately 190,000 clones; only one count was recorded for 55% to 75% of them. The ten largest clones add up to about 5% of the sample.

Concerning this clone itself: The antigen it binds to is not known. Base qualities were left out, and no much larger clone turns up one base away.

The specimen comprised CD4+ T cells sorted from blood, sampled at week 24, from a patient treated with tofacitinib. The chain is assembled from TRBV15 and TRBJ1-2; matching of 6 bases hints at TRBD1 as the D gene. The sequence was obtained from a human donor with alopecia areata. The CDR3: CATSSHRDGYTF. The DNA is TGTGCCACCAGCAGTCACAGGGATGGCTACACCTTC.